A single sample is the source of the 14 T cell receptor beta chains below, sequenced in a study of shared clonotypes between healthy human individuals. Assay used: immunoSEQ multiplex PCR; TCRdb lists only in-frame clones, some missing. The sample carries fewer than 700,000 clones, 70% to 80% recorded once. The sequencing sample was made of PBMCs. Receptors were obtained from a woman aged 40 to 49 in good health. Some clones in this sample may be carry-over from other donors' samples.

The chain combines TRBV6-5 with TRBJ2-1, with 7 bases fitting TRBD2. Germline CDR1 MNHEY, CDR2 SVGAGI. The CDR3 is 15 amino acids. V shed 6 bases and J 6 bases; nucleotides not matched to a gene: 11. This CDR3 is CASRSGTILSNEQFF. In nucleotides, the CDR3 is TGTGCCAGCAGATCCGGGACTATATTATCCAATGAGCAGTTCTTC.

The DNA of the CDR3 is TGTGCCAGTAGTATGGAGGCCCGACGTCAGACAGATACGCAGTATTTT. This translates into CASSMEARRQTDTQYF. V and J are TRBV19 and TRBJ2-3, with D possibly matching TRBD2 (5 bases). Germline CDR1 and CDR2: LNHDA and SQIVND (reference sequence). Trimming pared 3 bases from V and 3 bases from J, leaving 16 bases between. The CDR3 extends over 16 amino acids.

The V gene is TRBV6-1, the J gene TRBJ2-7; the match to TRBD1 covers 7 bases. The CDR3 sequence is 13 residues long. With V trimmed by 10 bases and J by 5 bases, 11 bases remained unmatched. Germline assignment: CDR1 MNHNS and CDR2 SASEGT. The CDR3 nucleotides are TGTGCCATCCTAATGACAGGGATCGACGAGCAGTACTTC. As protein: CAILMTGIDEQYF.

The chain couples TRBV28 to TRBJ2-7, with 9 bases fitting TRBD2. The CDR3 covers 11 residues. Per the germline V gene, CDR1 is MDHEN and CDR2 is SYDVKM. J was trimmed by 4 bases and V by 8 bases; bases with no gene match: 0. CDR3 protein: CASGLAYEQYF. The CDR3 DNA is TGTGCCAGCGGACTAGCGTACGAGCAGTACTTC.

V usage is TRBV7-8 and J usage is TRBJ1-1, with 7 positions matching TRBD1. After removal of 0 bases from V and 1 base from J, the junction contained 5 bases not matched to a gene. This CDR3 region has 16 residues. Germline values: CDR1 SGHVS, CDR2 FQNEAQ. The CDR3 protein is CASSLAWDRQNTEAFF. The CDR3 DNA reads as TGTGCCAGCAGCTTAGCCTGGGACAGACAGAACACTGAAGCTTTCTTT.

V usage is TRBV6-1 and J usage is TRBJ1-1; maybe TRBD1 (6 bases). V gave up 5 bases and J gave up 3 bases, with 16 bases separating them. CDR1 and CDR2 from the germline V gene are MNHNS and SASEGT. This CDR3 has 15 amino acids. The CDR3 DNA reads TGTGCCAGCAGTCAATCCCAGGGGATATACACTGAAGCTTTCTTT. It specifies CASSQSQGIYTEAFF.

With respect to this clone: A far larger clone is a single base away, which makes a read error likely. Additional DNA sequences in this sample encode the identical CDR3. The J gene is TRBJ2-1, the V gene TRBV30; 8 nucleotides line up with TRBD1. CDR1 is GTSNPN and CDR2 is SVGIG in the germline V gene (reference sequence). The CDR3 extends over 14 amino acids. In nucleotides, the CDR3 is TGTGCAGGCTTACGACAGGGGTCTTACAATGAGCAGTTCTTC. This translates into CAGLRQGSYNEQFF. The full variable domain, in which reference TRBV30 and TRBJ2-1 provide the parts outside the CDR3, is SQTIHQWPATLVQPVGSPLSLECTVEGTSNPNLYWYRQAAGRGLQLLFYSVGIGQISSEVPQNLSASRPQDRQFILSSKKLLLSDSGFYLCAGLRQGSYNEQFFGPGTRLTVL.

The chain employs TRBV30 and TRBJ2-3; D remains ambiguous. The CDR3 contains 11 residues. Trimming removed 5 bases at V and 1 base at J, with 4 bases between. CDR1 and CDR2 (germline): GTSNPN, SVGIG (reference sequence). The DNA of the CDR3 is TGTGCCTGGGAAGGCACAGATACGCAGTATTTT. Translating it yields CAWEGTDTQYF. The whole variable domain, remainder taken from reference TRBV30 and TRBJ2-3, is SQTIHQWPATLVQPVGSPLSLECTVEGTSNPNLYWYRQAAGRGLQLLFYSVGIGQISSEVPQNLSASRPQDRQFILSSKKLLLSDSGFYLCAWEGTDTQYFGPGTRLTVL.

This chain links TRBV6-1 with TRBJ2-7, with 7 bases lining up with TRBD2. V dropped 5 bases and J dropped 7; count of bases not matched to a gene: 14. Germline CDR1 reads MNHNS; CDR2 reads SASEGT. The CDR3 totals 15 residues. The CDR3 DNA reads TGTGCCAGCAGTATCGACCCGACTAGCTCGAGGGAGCAGTACTTC. It codes for CASSIDPTSSREQYF.

The chain recombines TRBV5-1 with TRBJ2-7; the D gene is possibly TRBD2 (5 bases). The CDR3 consists of 11 residues. Per germline, CDR1 SGHRS and CDR2 YFSETQ. V lost 6 bases to trimming and J lost 6 bases, with 10 bases between them. The CDR3 coding sequence is TGCGCCAGCACGGCCGCGGGCGAGCAGTACTTC. Amino acid sequence: CASTAAGEQYF.

The V gene is TRBV7-9, the J gene TRBJ2-7, with D possibly being TRBD1 (6 bases). With 3 bases removed from V and 4 bases from J, the gap between germline ends came to 13 bases. Germline-derived CDR1 and CDR2 are SEHNR and FQNEAQ (reference sequence). The CDR3 loop spans 14 amino acids. The CDR3 region is CASSLSGTPYEQYF. DNA for the CDR3: TGTGCCAGCAGCTTGTCCGGGACACCATACGAGCAGTACTTC.

The chain has TRBV6-6 and TRBJ1-5; D not resolved. The germline V gene encodes CDR1 MNHNY and CDR2 SVGAGI (reference sequence). The CDR3 covers 13 residues. V was trimmed by 2 bases and J by 5 bases, leaving 7 bases between them. The CDR3 nucleotides read TGTGCCAGCAGTTACCCGGATTATCAGCCCCAGCATTTT. This translates into CASSYPDYQPQHF.

On this clone: This CDR3 is also generated by other DNA sequences in the sample. The chain links TRBV4-3 to TRBJ2-2; tentatively, D is TRBD2 (5 bases). The CDR3 spans 15 residues. The germline CDR1 and CDR2 sequences are LGHNA and YSLEER. The V end lost 1 base, the J end lost 1 base, and 7 bases lay between the germline ends. CDR3 nucleotides: TGCGCCAGCAGCCAAGCTGGAGGGAACACCGGGGAGCTGTTTTTT. Its translation is CASSQAGGNTGELFF.

The rearrangement links TRBV5-1 to TRBJ2-7; 12 positions agree with TRBD2. V was clipped by 4 bases and J by 5 bases; unmatched bases: 10. The CDR3 has 16 residues. Looked up from germline, CDR1 is SGHRS and CDR2 is YFSETQ. CDR3 loop: CASSQATSGGSDEQYF. The CDR3 coding sequence is TGCGCCAGCAGCCAGGCGACTAGCGGGGGATCTGACGAGCAGTACTTC.